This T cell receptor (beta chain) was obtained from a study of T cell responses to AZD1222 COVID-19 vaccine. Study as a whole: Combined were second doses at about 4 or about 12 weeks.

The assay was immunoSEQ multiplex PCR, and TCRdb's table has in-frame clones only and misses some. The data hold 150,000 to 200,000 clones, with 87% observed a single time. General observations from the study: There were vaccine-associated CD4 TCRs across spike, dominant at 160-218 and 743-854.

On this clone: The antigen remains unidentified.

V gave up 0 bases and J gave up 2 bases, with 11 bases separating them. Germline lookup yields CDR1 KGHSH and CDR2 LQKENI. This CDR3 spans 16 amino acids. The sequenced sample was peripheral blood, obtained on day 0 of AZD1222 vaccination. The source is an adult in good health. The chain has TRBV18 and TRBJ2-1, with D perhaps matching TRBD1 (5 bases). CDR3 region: CASSPPGQGPYNEQFF. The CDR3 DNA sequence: TGTGCCAGCTCACCACCGGGGCAGGGTCCCTACAATGAGCAGTTCTTC.